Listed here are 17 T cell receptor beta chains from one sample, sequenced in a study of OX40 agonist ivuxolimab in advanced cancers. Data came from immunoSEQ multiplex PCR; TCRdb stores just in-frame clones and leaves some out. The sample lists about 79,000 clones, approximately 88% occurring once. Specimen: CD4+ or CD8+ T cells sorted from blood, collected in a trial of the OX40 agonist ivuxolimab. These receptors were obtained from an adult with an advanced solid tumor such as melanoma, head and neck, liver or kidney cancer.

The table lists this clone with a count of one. CDR3 sequence (DNA): TGTGCCAGCAAGAAAGGGGGCGAGGATAATTCACCCCTCCACTTT. Translated, it gives CASKKGGEDNSPLHF. The chain has TRBV9 and TRBJ1-6; 7 positions agree with TRBD1. The CDR3 is 15 residues long. With V trimmed by 6 bases and J by 5 bases, 8 bases remained unmatched. Germline values: CDR1 SGDLS, CDR2 YYNGEE.

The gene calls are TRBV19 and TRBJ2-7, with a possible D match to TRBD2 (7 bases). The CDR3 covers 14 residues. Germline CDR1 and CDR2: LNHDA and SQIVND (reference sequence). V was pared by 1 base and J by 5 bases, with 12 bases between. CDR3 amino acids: CASSIGGGADEQYF. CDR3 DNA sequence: TGTGCCAGTAGTATAGGAGGGGGGGCCGACGAGCAGTACTTC.

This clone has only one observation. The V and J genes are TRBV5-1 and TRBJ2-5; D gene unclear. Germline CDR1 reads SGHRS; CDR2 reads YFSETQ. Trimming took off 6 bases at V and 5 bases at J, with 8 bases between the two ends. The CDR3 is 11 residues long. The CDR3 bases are TGCGCCAGCACCCTGGGGGAGACCCAGTACTTC. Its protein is CASTLGETQYF.

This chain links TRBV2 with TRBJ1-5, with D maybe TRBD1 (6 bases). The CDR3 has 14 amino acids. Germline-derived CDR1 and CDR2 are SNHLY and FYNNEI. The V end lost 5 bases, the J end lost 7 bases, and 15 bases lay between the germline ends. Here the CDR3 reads CASSPTGQGQPQHF. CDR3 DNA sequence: TGTGCCAGCAGTCCCACGGGACAAGGACAGCCCCAGCATTTT.

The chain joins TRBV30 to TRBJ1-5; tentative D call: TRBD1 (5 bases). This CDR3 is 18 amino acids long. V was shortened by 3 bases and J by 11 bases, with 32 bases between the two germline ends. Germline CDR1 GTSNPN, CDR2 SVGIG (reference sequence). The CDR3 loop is CAWRKEGNNLKGQSAQHF. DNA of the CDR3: TGTGCCTGGAGGAAAGAGGGGAACAACCTCAAGGGGCAATCAGCCCAGCATTTT.

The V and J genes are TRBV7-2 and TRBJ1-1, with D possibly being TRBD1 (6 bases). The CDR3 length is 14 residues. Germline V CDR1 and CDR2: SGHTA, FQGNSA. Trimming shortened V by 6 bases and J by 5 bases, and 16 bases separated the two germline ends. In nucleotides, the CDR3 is TGTGCCAGCAGTCGAAGGCAGGGGCGGACTGAAGCTTTCTTT. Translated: CASSRRQGRTEAFF.

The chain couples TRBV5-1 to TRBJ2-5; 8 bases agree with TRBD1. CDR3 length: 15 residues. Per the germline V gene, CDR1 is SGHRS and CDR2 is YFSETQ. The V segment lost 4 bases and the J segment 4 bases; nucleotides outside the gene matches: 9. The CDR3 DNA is TGCGCCAGCAGCGTGACAGGGGATAGGGGAGAGACCCAGTACTTC. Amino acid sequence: CASSVTGDRGETQYF.

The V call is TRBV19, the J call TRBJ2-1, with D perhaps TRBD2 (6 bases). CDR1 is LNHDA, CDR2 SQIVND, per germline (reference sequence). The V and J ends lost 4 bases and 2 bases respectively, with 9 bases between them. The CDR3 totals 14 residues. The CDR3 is CASSRSGPYNEQFF. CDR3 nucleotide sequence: TGTGCCAGTAGTAGGAGCGGGCCCTACAATGAGCAGTTCTTC.

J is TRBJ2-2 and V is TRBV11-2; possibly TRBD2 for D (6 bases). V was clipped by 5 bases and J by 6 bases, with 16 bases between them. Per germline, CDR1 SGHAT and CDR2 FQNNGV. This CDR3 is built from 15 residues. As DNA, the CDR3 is TGTGCCAGCAGCCCACTATCACTAGCTTCCGGGGAGCTGTTTTTT. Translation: CASSPLSLASGELFF. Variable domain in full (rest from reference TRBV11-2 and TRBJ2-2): EAGVAQSPRYKIIEKRQSVAFWCNPISGHATLYWYQQILGQGPKLLIQFQNNGVVDDSQLPKDRFSAERLKGVDSTLKIQPAKLEDSAVYLCASSPLSLASGELFFGEGSRLTVL.

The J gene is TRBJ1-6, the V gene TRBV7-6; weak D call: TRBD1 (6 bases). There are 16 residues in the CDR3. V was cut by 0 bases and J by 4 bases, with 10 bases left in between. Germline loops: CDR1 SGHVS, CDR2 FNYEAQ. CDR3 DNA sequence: TGTGCCAGCAGCTTAGCCGGGACATCGTATAATTCACCCCTCCACTTT. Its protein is CASSLAGTSYNSPLHF.

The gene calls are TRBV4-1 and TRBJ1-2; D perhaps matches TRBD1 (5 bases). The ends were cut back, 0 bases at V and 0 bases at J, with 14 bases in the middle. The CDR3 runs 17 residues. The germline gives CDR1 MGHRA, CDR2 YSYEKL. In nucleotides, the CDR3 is TGCGCCAGCAGCCAAGAAGCTTTGACAGCAACTAACTATGGCTACACCTTC. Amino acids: CASSQEALTATNYGYTF.

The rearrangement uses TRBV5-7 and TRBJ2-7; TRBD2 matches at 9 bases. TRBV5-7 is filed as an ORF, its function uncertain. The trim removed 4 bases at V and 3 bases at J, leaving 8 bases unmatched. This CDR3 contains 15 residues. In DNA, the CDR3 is TGTGCCAGCAGCCTAACTGATAGCGGGGGCTACGAGCAGTACTTC. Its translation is CASSLTDSGGYEQYF.

The CDR3: CASSLEGGAQETQYF. The DNA of the CDR3 is TGCGCCAGCAGCTTGGAAGGAGGGGCCCAAGAGACCCAGTACTTC. The V call is TRBV5-1, the J call TRBJ2-5; tentatively, D is TRBD2 (6 bases). The CDR3 sequence is 15 residues long. CDR1 SGHRS and CDR2 YFSETQ come from the germline V gene. The V gene lost 0 bases and the J gene lost 1 base, with 10 bases spanning the gap.

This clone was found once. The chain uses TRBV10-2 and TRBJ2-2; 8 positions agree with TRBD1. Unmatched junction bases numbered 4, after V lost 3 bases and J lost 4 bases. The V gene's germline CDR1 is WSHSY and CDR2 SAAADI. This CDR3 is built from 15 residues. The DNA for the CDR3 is TGCGCCAGCAGTGACAGGGGGCATGGCACCGGGGAGCTGTTTTTT. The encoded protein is CASSDRGHGTGELFF.

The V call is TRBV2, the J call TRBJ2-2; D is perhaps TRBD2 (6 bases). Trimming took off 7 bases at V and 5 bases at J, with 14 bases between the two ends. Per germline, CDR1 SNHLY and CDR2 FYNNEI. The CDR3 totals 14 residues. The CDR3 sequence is CASTAPGVTGELFF. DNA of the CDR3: TGTGCCAGCACCGCCCCGGGAGTTACCGGGGAGCTGTTTTTT.

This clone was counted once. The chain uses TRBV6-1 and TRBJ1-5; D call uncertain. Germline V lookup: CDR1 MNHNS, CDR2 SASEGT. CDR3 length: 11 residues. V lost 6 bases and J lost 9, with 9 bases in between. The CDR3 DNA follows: TGTGCCAGCAGCCTCGGCGGGCCCCAGCATTTT. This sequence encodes CASSLGGPQHF.

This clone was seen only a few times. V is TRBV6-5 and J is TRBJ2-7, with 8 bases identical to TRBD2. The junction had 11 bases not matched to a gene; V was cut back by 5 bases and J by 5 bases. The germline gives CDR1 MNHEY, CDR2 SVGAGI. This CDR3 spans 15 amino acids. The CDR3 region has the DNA TGTGCCAGCAGTGGCACTAGCGGCACAAGGAACGAGCAGTACTTC. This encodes CASSGTSGTRNEQYF.